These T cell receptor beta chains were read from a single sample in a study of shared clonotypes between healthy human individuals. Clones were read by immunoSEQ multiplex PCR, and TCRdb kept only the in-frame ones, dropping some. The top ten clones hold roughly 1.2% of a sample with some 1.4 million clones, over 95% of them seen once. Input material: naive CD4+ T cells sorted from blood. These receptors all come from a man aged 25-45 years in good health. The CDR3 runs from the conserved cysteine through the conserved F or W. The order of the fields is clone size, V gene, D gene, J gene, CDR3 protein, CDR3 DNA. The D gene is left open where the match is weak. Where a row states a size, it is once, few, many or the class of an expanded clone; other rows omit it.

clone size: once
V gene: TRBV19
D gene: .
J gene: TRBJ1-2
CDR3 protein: CASSIEAGRNYGYTF
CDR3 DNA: TGTGCCAGTAGTATAGAGGCGGGGAGGAACTATGGCTACACCTTC

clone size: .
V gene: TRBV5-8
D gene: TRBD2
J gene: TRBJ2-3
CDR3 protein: CASSLTSGTDTQYF
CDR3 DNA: TGTGCCAGCAGCTTGACTAGCGGCACAGATACGCAGTATTTT

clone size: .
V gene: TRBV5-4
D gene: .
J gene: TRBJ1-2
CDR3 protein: CASSPASGPRDGYTF
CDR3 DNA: TGTGCCAGCAGCCCGGCATCCGGGCCGAGAGATGGCTACACCTTC

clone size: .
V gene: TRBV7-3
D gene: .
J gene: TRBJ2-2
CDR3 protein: CASSQTPLNTGELFF
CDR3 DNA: TGTGCCAGCAGCCAAACTCCTTTAAACACCGGGGAGCTGTTTTTT

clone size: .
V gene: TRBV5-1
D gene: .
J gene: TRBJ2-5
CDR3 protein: CASSLVGTFEETQYF
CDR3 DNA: TGCGCCAGCAGCTTGGTGGGCACGTTCGAAGAGACCCAGTACTTC

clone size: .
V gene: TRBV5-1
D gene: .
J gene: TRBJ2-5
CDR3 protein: CASTQNGGIQETQYF
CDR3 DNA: TGCGCCAGCACCCAAAATGGGGGTATCCAAGAGACCCAGTACTTC

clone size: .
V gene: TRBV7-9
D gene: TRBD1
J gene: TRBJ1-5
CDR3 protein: CASSSQGGDQPQHF
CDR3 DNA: TGTGCCAGCAGCTCCCAGGGGGGAGATCAGCCCCAGCATTTT

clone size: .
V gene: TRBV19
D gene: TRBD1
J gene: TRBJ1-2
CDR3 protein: CASSINRGFYGYTF
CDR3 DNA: TGTGCCAGTAGTATAAACAGGGGCTTCTATGGCTACACCTTC

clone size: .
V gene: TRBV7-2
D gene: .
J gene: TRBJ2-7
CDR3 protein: CASSSGSSYEQYF
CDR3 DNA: TGTGCCAGCAGCTCGGGATCCTCCTACGAGCAGTACTTC

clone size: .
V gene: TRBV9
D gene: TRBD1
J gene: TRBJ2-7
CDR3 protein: CASSRGVGQGIYEQYF
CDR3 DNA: TGTGCCAGCAGCCGGGGGGTGGGACAGGGGATCTACGAGCAGTACTTC

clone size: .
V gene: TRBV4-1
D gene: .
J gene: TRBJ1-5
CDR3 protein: CASSHALDSSNQPQHF
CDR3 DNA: TGCGCCAGCAGCCACGCCCTGGACAGTAGCAATCAGCCCCAGCATTTT

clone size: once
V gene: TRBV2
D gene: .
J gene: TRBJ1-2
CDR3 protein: CASSGKGDYGYTF
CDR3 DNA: TGTGCCAGCTCGGGCAAGGGAGACTATGGCTACACCTTC

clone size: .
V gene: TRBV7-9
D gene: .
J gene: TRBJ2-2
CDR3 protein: CASSSLPPGTTGELFF
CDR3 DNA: TGTGCCAGCAGCTCCCTCCCCCCAGGGACCACCGGGGAGCTGTTTTTT

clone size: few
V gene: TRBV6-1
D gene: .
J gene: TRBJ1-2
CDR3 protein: CASSVGNSYGYTF
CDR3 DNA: TGTGCCAGCAGTGTGGGGAATAGTTATGGCTACACCTTC

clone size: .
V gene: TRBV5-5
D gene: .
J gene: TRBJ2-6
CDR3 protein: CASSFTTDSGANVLTF
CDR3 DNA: TGTGCCAGCAGCTTTACTACGGACTCTGGGGCCAACGTCCTGACTTTC

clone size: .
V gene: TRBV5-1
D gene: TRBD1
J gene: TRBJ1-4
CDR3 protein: CASSLGPQGALEKLFF
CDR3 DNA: TGCGCCAGCAGCTTGGGGCCACAGGGGGCCCTTGAAAAACTGTTTTTT

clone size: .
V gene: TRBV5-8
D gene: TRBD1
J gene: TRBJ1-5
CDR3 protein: CASSPGTGPQPQHF
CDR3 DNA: TGTGCCAGCAGTCCCGGGACAGGGCCACAGCCCCAGCATTTT

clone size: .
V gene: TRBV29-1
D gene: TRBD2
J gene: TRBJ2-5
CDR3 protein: CSTRTSIETQYF
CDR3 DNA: TGCAGCACCCGGACTAGCATCGAGACCCAGTACTTC

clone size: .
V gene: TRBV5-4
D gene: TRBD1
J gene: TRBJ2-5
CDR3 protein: CASSSPAPGQGAKDQETQYF
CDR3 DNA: TGTGCCAGCAGCTCCCCCGCACCGGGACAGGGGGCAAAAGACCAAGAGACCCAGTACTTC

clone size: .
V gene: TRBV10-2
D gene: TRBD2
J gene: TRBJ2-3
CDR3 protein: CASSVLAGSVDTQYF
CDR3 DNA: TGCGCCAGCAGTGTGCTAGCGGGATCGGTAGATACGCAGTATTTT

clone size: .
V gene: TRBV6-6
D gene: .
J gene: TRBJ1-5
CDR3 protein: CASSYKDRGQPQHF
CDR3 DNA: TGTGCCAGCAGTTACAAGGACAGAGGTCAGCCCCAGCATTTT

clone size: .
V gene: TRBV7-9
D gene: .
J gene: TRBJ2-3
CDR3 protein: CASSLGEADTQYF
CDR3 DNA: TGTGCCAGCAGCTTAGGAGAGGCAGATACGCAGTATTTT

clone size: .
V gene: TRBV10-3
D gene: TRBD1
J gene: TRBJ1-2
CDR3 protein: CAISGGQGEYGYTF
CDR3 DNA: TGTGCCATCAGTGGCGGACAGGGGGAATATGGCTACACCTTC

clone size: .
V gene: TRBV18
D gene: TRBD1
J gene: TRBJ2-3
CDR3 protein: CASSPRTGEGTDTQYF
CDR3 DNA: TGTGCCAGCTCACCGCGGACAGGGGAAGGGACAGATACGCAGTATTTT

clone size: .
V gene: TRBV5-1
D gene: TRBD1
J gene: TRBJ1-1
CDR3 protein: CASSLGQGSPEAFF
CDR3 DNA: TGCGCCAGCAGCTTGGGACAGGGGAGTCCTGAAGCTTTCTTT

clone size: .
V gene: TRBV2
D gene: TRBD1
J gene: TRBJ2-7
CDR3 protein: CASRQPGQGTYEQYF
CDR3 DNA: TGTGCCAGCAGGCAACCGGGACAGGGAACCTACGAGCAGTACTTC

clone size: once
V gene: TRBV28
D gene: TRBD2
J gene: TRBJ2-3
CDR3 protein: CASRTGGADTDTQYF
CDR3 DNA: TGTGCCAGCAGGACGGGGGGGGCGGACACAGATACGCAGTATTTT

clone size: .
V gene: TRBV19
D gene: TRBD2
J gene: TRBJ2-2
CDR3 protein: CASRLAGGNTGELFF
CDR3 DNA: TGTGCCAGCCGACTAGCGGGAGGTAACACCGGGGAGCTGTTTTTT

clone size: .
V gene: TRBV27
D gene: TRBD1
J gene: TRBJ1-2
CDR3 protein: CASSPVTGVKGYTF
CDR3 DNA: TGTGCCAGCAGTCCAGTGACAGGGGTGAAAGGCTACACCTTC

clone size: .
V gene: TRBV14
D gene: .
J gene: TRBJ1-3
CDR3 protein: CASSQAQRQFSGNTIYF
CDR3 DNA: TGTGCCAGCAGCCAAGCTCAACGGCAGTTCTCTGGAAACACCATATATTTT